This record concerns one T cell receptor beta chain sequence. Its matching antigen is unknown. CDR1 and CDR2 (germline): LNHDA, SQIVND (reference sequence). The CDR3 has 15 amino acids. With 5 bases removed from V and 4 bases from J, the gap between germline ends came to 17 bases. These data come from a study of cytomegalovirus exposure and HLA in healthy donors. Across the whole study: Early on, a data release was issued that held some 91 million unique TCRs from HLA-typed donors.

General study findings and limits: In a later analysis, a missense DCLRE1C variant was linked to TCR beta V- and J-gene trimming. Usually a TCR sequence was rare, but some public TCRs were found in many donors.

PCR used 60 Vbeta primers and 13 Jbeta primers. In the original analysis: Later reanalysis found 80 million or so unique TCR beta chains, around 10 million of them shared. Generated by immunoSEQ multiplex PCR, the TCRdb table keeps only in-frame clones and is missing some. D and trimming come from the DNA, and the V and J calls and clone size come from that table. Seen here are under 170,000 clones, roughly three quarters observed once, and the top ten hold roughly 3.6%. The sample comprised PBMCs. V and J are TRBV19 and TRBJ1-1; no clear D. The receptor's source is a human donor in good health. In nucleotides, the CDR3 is TGTGCCAGTAGTCTGTCCGTGGGAGGGAGCACTGAAGCTTTCTTT. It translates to CASSLSVGGSTEAFF.